This TCR beta chain was identified in a study of naive and memory T cell subsets. Overall study findings and caveats: In CD4 and CD8 cells, diversity dropped from naive through EMRA.

This CDR3 comprises 15 residues. Germline values: CDR1 SGHAT, CDR2 FQNNGV. With 5 bases clipped from V and 7 bases from J, the junction kept 13 bases outside the gene matches. The beta constant-region primer was an equimolar mix of two oligonucleotides covering TRBC1 and TRBC2. Ligated cDNA was amplified by four rounds of PCR with nested alpha and beta constant-region primers and SP2. TCRdb itself ran the UMI-ligation and nested PCR reads through MiXCR, one entry per CDR3 protein. The sample consists of 30,000 to 40,000 distinct CDR3 sequences, 18% of them appearing once. Separate alpha and beta amplification began at the second PCR step. Cells stained for CD3, CD4, CD8, CD45RA and CD27 were sorted into four subsets. Sorting gates: effector memory CD45RA-CD27-, EMRA CD45RA+CD27-. A word on this clonotype: Its specificity is not known.

This sequence was found in a human donor in good health. Material: effector memory CD4+ T cells from blood. Subset noted: effector memory, CD45RA- CD27-. The V call is TRBV11-2, the J call TRBJ2-7, with 8 bases fitting TRBD1. CDR3 region: CASSPWDRNSTEQYF. CDR3 DNA: TGTGCCAGCAGCCCCTGGGACAGGAACTCTACGGAGCAGTACTTC.